This TCR beta chain is drawn from a study of blood T cell repertoires in COVID-19. V dropped 9 bases and J dropped 1 base, with 11 bases sitting between them. There are 13 residues in the CDR3. Looked up from germline, CDR1 is KGHDR and CDR2 is SFDVKD. Authors' processing steps: Estimation of nucleated cell counts relied on the amplification of reference gene primers. Produced via immunoSEQ multiplex PCR; TCRdb's table is partial and in-frame only. The V and J calls and clone size are taken from that table; D and trimming were inferred from the DNA. The sample lists fewer than 500,000 clones, around 90% occurring once. This clone has a handful of counts.

Sample: PBMCs or T cells enriched from blood (not recorded which). This receptor was identified in a woman younger than 35 who had recovered from COVID-19. V usage is TRBV24-1 and J usage is TRBJ1-1; D perhaps matches TRBD1 (6 bases). Here the CDR3 DNA reads TGTGCCACCCGTCGGGGGGCGAACACTGAAGCTTTCTTT. Protein sequence: CATRRGANTEAFF.